Each of the 29 T cell receptor beta chains below was sequenced from the same sample in a study of blood T cells in healthy people across ages. Primers used in a second PCR of roughly 6 to 12 cycles were a sample-barcoded 5' primer and a J-beta primer mix. TCRdb called the 5' RACE reads again in MiXCR, with one record for every CDR3 protein. The sample includes over 950,000 distinct CDR3 sequences, 35% to 40% of them seen just once. The sample consisted of blood. These TCRs come from a man between 18 and 35 years old in good health.

This clonotype came up once. The rearrangement uses TRBV7-9 and TRBJ1-2; 7 positions match TRBD1. The J segment lost 4 bases and the V segment lost 5 bases, leaving 7 bases of the junction unmatched. This CDR3 has 14 amino acids. Germline V gene lookup returns CDR1 SEHNR and CDR2 FQNEAQ (reference sequence). The CDR3 protein is CASSISGTAYGYTF. The CDR3 coding sequence is TGTGCCAGCAGCATCTCCGGGACAGCCTATGGCTACACCTTC.

This clonotype occurred a few times. The chain joins TRBV12-3 or TRBV12-4 to TRBJ1-2, with D possibly being TRBD1 (5 bases). This CDR3 is 12 amino acids long. V dropped 3 bases and J dropped 9 bases, with 11 bases sitting between them. The CDR3 DNA reads TGTGCCAGCAGTTTGGCAGGGAGTAGCTACACCTTC. The encoded protein is CASSLAGSSYTF.

This clonotype was recorded a few times. DNA of the CDR3: TGCAGTGCCCGACGACAGGGACTCGCTAGCGAGCAGTACTTC. Translation gives CSARRQGLASEQYF. The chain carries TRBV20-1 and TRBJ2-7; D possibly corresponds to TRBD1 (7 bases). Per germline, CDR1 DFQATT and CDR2 SNEGSKA (reference sequence). Trimming stripped 6 bases from V and 6 bases from J, with 21 bases between. The CDR3 has 14 amino acids.

This clonotype has only a few counts. This chain links TRBV9 with TRBJ1-4; 10 nucleotides align to TRBD1. From germline, CDR1 is SGDLS and CDR2 YYNGEE. The CDR3 is 15 residues long. Losses at the gene ends were 3 bases for V and 6 bases for J; bases not matched to a gene: 5. The CDR3 DNA is TGTGCCAGCAGCGGAACCGGGACAGGGGATGAAAAACTGTTTTTT. It encodes CASSGTGTGDEKLFF.

As for this clonotype: A much larger clone is a single base away; this may be a read error. The chain uses TRBV12-3 or TRBV12-4 and TRBJ1-1, with no clear D. The CDR3 length is 13 residues. The V end was cut by 2 bases, the J end by 1 base, with 5 bases between. CDR3 in DNA: TGTGCCAGCAGTTTAAAACAGAACACTGAAGCTTTCTTT. Translation gives CASSLKQNTEAFF.

V is TRBV5-1 and J is TRBJ1-2; possible D gene TRBD1, 5 bases. The V end was cut by 3 bases, the J end by 4 bases, with 10 bases between. CDR1 SGHRS and CDR2 YFSETQ come from the germline V gene. The CDR3 contains 13 residues. Written as DNA, the CDR3 is TGCGCCAGCAGCTGGGTTCAGGGCTATGGCTACACCTTC. Its translation: CASSWVQGYGYTF.

This clonotype was seen a single time. The chain recombines TRBV29-1 with TRBJ2-5; D is unclear. Germline V gene data show CDR1 as SQVTM and CDR2 as ANQGSEA. Trimming removed 7 bases at V and 2 bases at J, with 11 bases between. The length of the CDR3 is 12 residues. CDR3 nucleotides: TGCAGCGCCAGAAGTGGACAAGAGACCCAGTACTTC. Its protein is CSARSGQETQYF.

The V and J genes are TRBV4-1 and TRBJ2-1, with 7 positions matching TRBD2. Germline V gene lookup returns CDR1 MGHRA and CDR2 YSYEKL. V gave up 6 bases and J gave up 7 bases; unmatched junction bases: 15. CDR3 size: 16 residues. CDR3 sequence: CASSRGLDPPFNEQFF. The CDR3 bases are TGCGCCAGCAGTCGTGGACTAGACCCTCCCTTTAATGAGCAGTTCTTC.

This clonotype was seen more than once but under ten times. The rearrangement joins TRBV27 to TRBJ1-1; a possible D gene is TRBD1 (6 bases). This CDR3 contains 13 residues. Deletions cut 4 bases from V and 3 bases from J, with 9 bases between. CDR1 and CDR2 from the germline V gene are MNHEY and SMNVEV (reference sequence). The DNA of the CDR3 is TGTGCCAGCAGTTGGACAGAGTACACTGAAGCTTTCTTT. Translating gives CASSWTEYTEAFF.

CDR3 residues: CASSYSEALGGYTF. The CDR3 DNA is TGTGCCAGCAGTTACTCAGAGGCCTTGGGTGGCTACACCTTC. The chain joins TRBV6-6 to TRBJ1-2; D is unclear. The CDR3 runs 14 residues. In germline, CDR1 is MNHNY, CDR2 SVGAGI (reference sequence). V was trimmed by 0 bases and J by 7 bases, leaving 12 bases between them.

This rearrangement joins TRBV9 to TRBJ2-3; tentative D call: TRBD2 (7 bases). The V gene's germline CDR1 is SGDLS and CDR2 YYNGEE. Trimming removed 6 bases at V and 1 base at J, with 18 bases between. This CDR3 is 16 amino acids long. CDR3: CASTSPTGGRTDTQYF. Here the CDR3 DNA reads TGTGCCAGCACCTCCCCAACGGGGGGCCGCACAGATACGCAGTATTTT.

This clonotype has just a few counts. The chain links TRBV7-2 to TRBJ2-1; 8 nucleotides agree with TRBD2. This CDR3 is 17 amino acids long. Germline V gene lookup returns CDR1 SGHTA and CDR2 FQGNSA. The J segment lost 5 bases and the V segment lost 8 bases, leaving 17 bases of the junction unmatched. The CDR3 nucleotides are TGTGCCAGCCGATTAAAGCCCTATAGCGGGGACCACAATGAGCAGTTCTTC. Translated: CASRLKPYSGDHNEQFF.

The sample holds a few counts of this clonotype. The chain employs TRBV10-3 and TRBJ2-1, with a possible D match to TRBD2 (7 bases). Trimming stripped 2 bases from V and 7 bases from J, with 9 bases between. Germline loops: CDR1 ENHRY, CDR2 SYGVKD. The CDR3 runs to 13 residues. The CDR3 nucleotides are TGTGCCATCAGTGAGAGGGGGGGGAATGAGCAGTTCTTC. Amino acids: CAISERGGNEQFF.

This clonotype was seen more than once but under ten times. V is TRBV20-1 and J is TRBJ2-1; 7 bases align to TRBD1. CDR3 length: 14 amino acids. The J segment lost 2 bases and the V segment lost 4 bases, leaving 5 bases of the junction unmatched. CDR1 and CDR2 (germline): DFQATT, SNEGSKA (reference sequence). The chain's CDR3 is CSAKRTGPYNEQFF. For the CDR3, the DNA is TGCAGTGCTAAGCGGACAGGTCCCTACAATGAGCAGTTCTTC.

The genes are TRBV5-8 and TRBJ2-3; possible D gene TRBD2, 5 bases. Trimming removed 6 bases at V and 2 bases at J, with 16 bases between. Germline V gene sequence: CDR1 SGHTS, CDR2 YDEGEE. The CDR3 runs 15 residues. Written as DNA, the CDR3 is TGTGCCAGCATCAACCCCTATGGACTCACAGATACGCAGTATTTT. This translates into CASINPYGLTDTQYF.

The CDR3 region is CASRLGLNGGNIQYF. The CDR3 nucleotides read TGTGCCAGCAGACTGGGCCTCAATGGGGGAAACATTCAGTACTTC. The rearrangement links TRBV28 to TRBJ2-4, with D perhaps matching TRBD1 or TRBD2 (5 bases each). V was pared by 6 bases and J by 6 bases, with 18 bases between. This CDR3 has 15 residues. CDR1 MDHEN and CDR2 SYDVKM come from the germline V gene.

This sequence joins TRBV4-3 and TRBJ2-1, with D possibly being TRBD1 (5 bases). Between the trimmed V and J ends, which lost 6 bases and 0 bases, there was a span of 12 bases. The CDR3 length is 15 residues. Germline CDR1 is LGHNA and CDR2 is YSLEER. CDR3 DNA sequence: TGCGCCAGCAGTGGCAGGGCCTTCTCCTACAATGAGCAGTTCTTC. It codes for CASSGRAFSYNEQFF.

V is TRBV12-3 or TRBV12-4 and J is TRBJ1-2, with D possibly TRBD1 on 5 matching bases. This CDR3 is 14 amino acids long. The germline V and J ends were trimmed by 6 bases and 8 bases, with 19 bases remaining between them. CDR3: CASSPRRGAGGYTF. Written as DNA, the CDR3 is TGTGCCAGCAGCCCGAGGAGAGGGGCGGGGGGCTACACCTTC.

This clonotype was seen a handful of times. The J gene is TRBJ2-3, the V gene TRBV6-5; the D gene is possibly TRBD2 (7 bases). Trimming left V 7 bases short and J 7 bases short, with 18 bases between. Germline CDR1 reads MNHEY; CDR2 reads SVGAGI. The CDR3 has 14 residues. The CDR3 DNA is TGTGCCAGCATCGCACCGGGGGGCTCAAATACGCAGTATTTT. It yields the protein CASIAPGGSNTQYF.

This clonotype has a handful of counts. J is TRBJ2-1 and V is TRBV7-2, with 8 positions matching TRBD2. Unmatched junction bases numbered 4, after V lost 3 bases and J lost 0 bases. From germline, CDR1 is SGHTA and CDR2 FQGNSA. The CDR3 spans 16 residues. The CDR3 here is CASSFQRGFSYNEQFF. The CDR3 DNA follows: TGTGCCAGCAGCTTCCAGCGGGGGTTCTCCTACAATGAGCAGTTCTTC.

This clonotype appeared a few times. J is TRBJ1-2 and V is TRBV5-5; a possible D gene is TRBD1 (5 bases). The CDR3 runs 17 residues. CDR1 is SGHKS, CDR2 YYEKEE, per germline (reference sequence). Trimming pared 3 bases from V and 0 bases from J, leaving 18 bases between. CDR3 coding DNA: TGTGCCAGCAGCTCTTCCCTGACGGGGGGGACTAACTATGGCTACACCTTC. Translating it yields CASSSSLTGGTNYGYTF.

This clonotype appeared a single time. The rearrangement uses TRBV24-1 and TRBJ2-1; D assignment may be TRBD1 or TRBD2 (5 bases each). Per the germline V gene, CDR1 is KGHDR and CDR2 is SFDVKD. Trimming shortened V by 2 bases and J by 5 bases, and 15 bases separated the two germline ends. This CDR3 is built from 16 residues. The CDR3 coding sequence is TGTGCCACCAGTGATTCAAATCCGGGACCAAACAATGAGCAGTTCTTC. This encodes CATSDSNPGPNNEQFF.

Comments on this clonotype: Compared with germline, one end of the junction differs, possibly owing to a read error. The chain couples TRBV6-5 to TRBJ2-4, with D perhaps matching TRBD2 (6 bases). The CDR3 length is 15 residues. Germline CDR1 and CDR2: MNHEY and SVGAGI. CDR3 sequence reads: CASSYSSGLANIQDF. CDR3 nucleotides: TGTGCCAGCAGTTACTCGAGCGGGCTCGCGAACATTCAGGACTTC.

There are a few counts of this clonotype. This rearrangement joins TRBV20-1 to TRBJ2-3; 8 positions match TRBD1. CDR3 length: 14 amino acids. V lost 0 bases to trimming and J lost 5 bases; unmatched junction nucleotides: 4. CDR1 DFQATT and CDR2 SNEGSKA come from the germline V gene (reference sequence). The CDR3 loop is CSAREGTGGDTQYF. Written as DNA, the CDR3 is TGCAGTGCTAGAGAGGGGACAGGAGGAGATACGCAGTATTTT.

In this sample, this clonotype turned up many times. The rearrangement links TRBV29-1 to TRBJ2-1, with 9 bases that match TRBD1. Germline V CDR1 and CDR2: SQVTM, ANQGSEA. There are 14 residues in the CDR3. The ends lost 1 base at V and 12 bases at J; junction bases unmatched: 10. The DNA for the CDR3 is TGCAGCGTTGAAGTAGGGACAGGGAGATCTGGGCAGTTCTTC. Protein product: CSVEVGTGRSGQFF.

This chain connects TRBV9 to TRBJ1-2, with TRBD1 identical over 8 bases. The V and J ends lost 4 bases and 3 bases, in that order; junction bases with no gene match: 11. Germline loops: CDR1 SGDLS, CDR2 YYNGEE. The CDR3 spans 16 residues. The CDR3 reads CASSPRTGNSDYGYTF. The CDR3 nucleotides are TGTGCCAGCAGCCCACGGACAGGGAATAGCGACTATGGCTACACCTTC.

The J gene is TRBJ2-7, the V gene TRBV29-1; 7 positions agree with TRBD1. Trimming took 7 bases from V and 5 from J; bases not matched to a gene: 11. Per the germline V gene, CDR1 is SQVTM and CDR2 is ANQGSEA. The CDR3 length is 13 residues. The CDR3 sequence is CSAWGQTDNEQYF. Here the CDR3 DNA reads TGCAGCGCATGGGGACAGACAGATAACGAGCAGTACTTC.

There are a few counts of this clonotype. The chain recombines TRBV6-6 with TRBJ2-1, with TRBD1 as a possible D gene (6 bases). The V end lost 5 bases, the J end lost 0 bases, and 17 bases lay between the germline ends. The germline V gene has CDR1 MNHNY and CDR2 SVGAGI (reference sequence). This CDR3 is built from 17 residues. The DNA for the CDR3 is TGTGCCAGCAGTCTGCTGTGGGGGCCGAGCTCCTACAATGAGCAGTTCTTC. Translated, it gives CASSLLWGPSSYNEQFF.

The V gene is TRBV7-2, the J gene TRBJ1-6; D perhaps matches TRBD1 (6 bases). CDR3 size: 13 residues. V was pared by 5 bases and J by 8 bases, with 10 bases between. CDR1 SGHTA and CDR2 FQGNSA come from the germline V gene. The CDR3 DNA is TGTGCCAGCAGCCAAGAGGGGGATTCACCCCTCCACTTT. It translates to CASSQEGDSPLHF.